The T cell receptor beta chain described here comes from a study of shared clonotypes between healthy human individuals. Across the whole study: The donors, a couple of women and three men, were aged 18 to 49. The study's findings and limits: Generation probability values for non-shared clonotypes were lower than those for clonotypes shared by all four donors.

In regard to this clone: Its antigen is not identified.

Original handling: Because ImmunoSEQ provided only junction sequences with no quality scores, the filtering differed. Assay used: immunoSEQ multiplex PCR; TCRdb lists only in-frame clones, some missing. Clonal size and the V and J genes are those of that table, whereas D and trimming came from the DNA. The data show about 2.3 million clones, with just over 90% seen just once and about 0.39% held by the top ten. The ends lost 5 bases at V and 11 bases at J; junction bases unmatched: 13. CDR1 SGHVS and CDR2 FQNEAQ come from the germline V gene. This CDR3 is built from 16 residues. The sample consisted of naive CD4+ T cells from PBMCs. The subset was: CD45RA+ positively selected. The rearrangement uses TRBV7-8 and TRBJ1-5, with TRBD1 matching 12 bases. This clonotype was obtained from a man aged 18 to 29 in good health. Some clones in this sample may be carry-over from other donors' samples. CDR3 loop: CASSNNRDRGRKAQHF. The CDR3 DNA reads TGTGCCAGCAGCAACAACCGGGACAGGGGGCGTAAGGCCCAGCATTTT. Combining the CDR3 with reference TRBV7-8 and TRBJ1-5 gives the whole variable domain GAGVSQSPRYKVAKRGQDVALRCDPISGHVSLFWYQQALGQGPEFLTYFQNEAQLDKSGLPSDRFFAERPEGSVSTLKIQRTQQEDSAVYLCASSNNRDRGRKAQHFGDGTRLSIL.